What follows is one T cell receptor beta chain and its context. Its antigen is currently unknown. This entry comes from a study of cytomegalovirus exposure and HLA in healthy donors. Findings and limits, study-wide: Relative to equally common others, HLA-associated TCR beta chains showed greater clonal expansion in a later analysis.

Primers for the PCR totalled 60 Vbeta and 13 Jbeta. The table came from immunoSEQ multiplex PCR; TCRdb's copy has only in-frame clones and leaves some out. Recorded here are some 130,000 clones; the top ten clones represent 1.5% to 1.8%. This CDR3 comprises 13 residues. Germline V gene data show CDR1 as SGHDT and CDR2 as YYEEEE. V trimming: 0 bases; J trimming: 7 bases; junction bases outside the gene matches: 3. Sequencing input: PBMCs. The receptor was isolated from a woman between 35 and 50 years old in good health and CMV-seronegative. The V call is TRBV5-6, the J call TRBJ1-1; 7 positions match TRBD1. The CDR3 coding sequence is TGTGCCAGCAGCTTGGACAGGGGAAATGAAGCTTTCTTT. Its protein is CASSLDRGNEAFF.